This T cell receptor (beta chain) stems from a study of OX40 agonist ivuxolimab in advanced cancers. Sequencing used immunoSEQ multiplex PCR; TCRdb keeps in-frame clones, though not all of them. Here the sample spans about 63,000 clones, around 81% being singletons. The source was CD4+ or CD8+ T cells sorted from blood, collected in a trial of the OX40 agonist ivuxolimab. The sequence was collected from an adult with an advanced solid tumor such as melanoma, head and neck, liver or kidney cancer.

The CDR3 DNA is TGTGCCAGCAGTGAAAATACAGGGGTGGGAGAGACCCAGTACTTC. This codes for CASSENTGVGETQYF. The chain combines TRBV2 with TRBJ2-5; TRBD1 agrees at 7 bases. V gave up 2 bases and J gave up 4 bases; unmatched junction bases: 7. CDR3 length: 15 amino acids. Germline CDR1 is SNHLY and CDR2 is FYNNEI.